A single TCR beta chain is shown here with its context. The target antigen is unknown. This CDR3 comprises 15 residues. The V gene's germline CDR1 is GTSNPN and CDR2 SVGIG (reference sequence). With 2 bases removed from V and 6 bases from J, the gap between germline ends came to 17 bases. The sample belongs to a study of CD8+ T cells in alopecia areata. Looking at the study overall: A 6-month period off drug followed tofacitinib, which lasted 6 to 18 months.

Once RNA had been extracted, it was reverse transcribed into cDNA to act as the sequencing template. Method: immunoSEQ multiplex PCR; TCRdb's copy keeps in-frame clones and lacks some. This sample yields some 170,000 clones, of which approximately 62% are seen a single time; over 1.5% belongs to the top ten. Peripheral blood, together with lesional scalp punch biopsies, was collected from alopecia areata patients. Broader study findings: Clonality exceeded that of normal scalp in lesional scalp, most notably in alopecia totalis/universalis.

Specimen: CD4+ T cells sorted from blood, collected at week 0. This chain uses TRBV30 with TRBJ1-5; D remains unclear. This TCR was sampled from a human donor with alopecia areata. CDR3 DNA: TGTGCCTGGAGTCAAGGTTTAGAGGGAAGTCAGCCCCAGCATTTT. Translating it yields CAWSQGLEGSQPQHF.